Shown below are 31 T cell receptor beta chains from a single sample sequenced in a study of shared clonotypes between healthy human individuals. Naive CD8 cells, CD45RO-negative and positively selected for CCR7, excluded terminally differentiated effector memory CD45RA+ cells. Profiling relied on immunoSEQ multiplex PCR, and the TCRdb table lists in-frame clones only, not all of them. The sample shows hundreds of thousands of clones, almost 95% of them seen only once. Sequencing input: naive CD8+ T cells sorted from blood. Receptor source: a man under 40 in good health.

The gene calls are TRBV5-1 and TRBJ1-4; D remains unclear. Per the germline V gene, CDR1 is SGHRS and CDR2 is YFSETQ. The CDR3 is 13 amino acids. The V and J ends lost 4 bases and 5 bases respectively, with 9 bases between them. CDR3 loop: CASSPQQNEKLFF. The CDR3 DNA follows: TGCGCCAGCAGCCCGCAGCAGAATGAAAAACTGTTTTTT.

This rearrangement joins TRBV21-1 to TRBJ1-5. TRBV21-1 is tagged as a pseudogene. CDR3 length: 16 residues. CDR3 sequence: CASSIGTQKVNQPQHF. The CDR3 coding sequence is TGTGCCAGCAGCATCGGGACCCAGAAAGTAAATCAGCCCCAGCATTTT.

This chain uses TRBV11-2 with TRBJ2-7; D unresolved. The germline CDR1 and CDR2 sequences are SGHAT and FQNNGV. V gave up 6 bases and J gave up 5 bases, with 11 bases separating them. The CDR3 is 12 amino acids. CDR3 sequence: CASSIQPDEQYF. The DNA of the CDR3 is TGTGCCAGCAGTATACAGCCGGACGAGCAGTACTTC.

The chain carries TRBV11-1 and TRBJ2-1; the match to TRBD2 covers 13 bases. Germline V CDR1 and CDR2: SGHAT, FQDESV (reference sequence). The trim removed 3 bases at V and 8 bases at J, leaving 7 bases unmatched. The CDR3 length is 16 residues. The CDR3 is CASSLGVGLAGDEQFF. CDR3 DNA: TGTGCCAGCAGCTTGGGTGTTGGACTAGCGGGAGATGAGCAGTTCTTC.

The rearrangement links TRBV27 to TRBJ2-7; D is possibly TRBD1 or TRBD2 (5 bases each). Germline loops: CDR1 MNHEY, CDR2 SMNVEV (reference sequence). The CDR3 runs 15 residues. V lost 3 bases and J 7 bases, leaving 19 bases between the germline ends. The CDR3 sequence is CASSFLGAPEREQYF. In DNA form, the CDR3 reads TGTGCCAGCAGTTTTCTCGGGGCTCCAGAGCGGGAGCAGTACTTC.

The chain recombines TRBV29-1 with TRBJ2-1; 9 bases match TRBD2. This CDR3 is built from 14 residues. After removal of 7 bases from V and 1 base from J, the junction contained 5 bases not matched to a gene. Germline loops: CDR1 SQVTM, CDR2 ANQGSEA. Written as DNA, the CDR3 is TGCAGCGCCATAGCGGGAGATTCCTACAATGAGCAGTTCTTC. As protein: CSAIAGDSYNEQFF.

As to this clone: At one end the junction does not follow the germline gene, possibly because of a read error. V is TRBV27 and J is TRBJ1-4; D is unclear. There are 11 residues in the CDR3. Germline V gene data show CDR1 as MNHEY and CDR2 as SMNVEV (reference sequence). The CDR3 DNA follows: TGTGCCAGCAGTACATCTAAACCCCGTGTTTTT. It codes for CASSTSKPRVF.

CDR3 amino acids: CASSLGTDQPQHF. In nucleotides, the CDR3 is TGTGCCAGTAGCCTTGGGACAGACCAGCCCCAGCATTTT. The chain has TRBV19 and TRBJ1-5, with 7 bases aligning to TRBD1. The CDR3 consists of 13 residues. The germline CDR1 and CDR2 sequences are LNHDA and SQIVND (reference sequence). V was pared by 6 bases and J by 7 bases, with 6 bases of the junction left unmatched.

V gene TRBV13 combines with J gene TRBJ2-3; TRBD1 matches 7 bases. The germline V gene encodes CDR1 PRHDT and CDR2 FYEKMQ (reference sequence). Trimming took 3 bases from V and 0 from J; bases not matched to a gene: 3. The CDR3 sequence is 15 residues long. CDR3 sequence (DNA): TGTGCCAGCAGCTTCGACAGGGCCAGCACAGATACGCAGTATTTT. Translating gives CASSFDRASTDTQYF. The full variable domain, its missing parts supplied by reference TRBV13 and TRBJ2-3, is AAGVIQSPRHLIKEKRETATLKCYPIPRHDTVYWYQQGPGQDPQFLISFYEKMQSDKGSIPDRFSAQQFSDYHSELNMSSLELGDSALYFCASSFDRASTDTQYFGPGTRLTVL.

V gene TRBV5-1 combines with J gene TRBJ1-5, with D hard to call. The CDR3 runs 13 residues. Trimming shortened V by 5 bases and J by 6 bases, and 12 bases separated the two germline ends. The germline gives CDR1 SGHRS, CDR2 YFSETQ. For the CDR3, the DNA is TGCGCCAGCAGTCTATCGTACAGTCAGCCCCAGCATTTT. It translates to CASSLSYSQPQHF.

The CDR3 region is CASRGQMGSYEQYF. The CDR3 DNA reads TGTGCCAGCCGAGGACAGATGGGCTCCTACGAGCAGTACTTC. V and J are TRBV27 and TRBJ2-7; weak D call: TRBD1 (6 bases). V lost 8 bases and J lost 0, with 14 bases in between. The CDR3 is 14 residues long. Per germline, CDR1 MNHEY and CDR2 SMNVEV (reference sequence).

CDR3: CASSSTGSMGEQYF. CDR3 nucleotides: TGTGCCAGCAGCTCGACCGGGTCTATGGGCGAGCAGTACTTC. The V gene is TRBV6-5, the J gene TRBJ2-7; D not resolved. The CDR3 extends over 14 amino acids. The V gene lost 6 bases and the J gene lost 6 bases, with 18 bases spanning the gap. From germline, CDR1 is MNHEY and CDR2 SVGAGI.

V is TRBV2 and J is TRBJ2-7; D is uncertain. V gave up 3 bases and J gave up 4 bases, with 7 bases separating them. The CDR3 loop spans 12 amino acids. Per germline, CDR1 SNHLY and CDR2 FYNNEI. This chain's CDR3 is CASSDRQYEQYF. As DNA, the CDR3 is TGTGCCAGCAGTGACAGGCAGTACGAGCAGTACTTC.

This clone appeared a single time. The chain links TRBV27 to TRBJ2-7, with 10 positions matching TRBD1. Germline loops: CDR1 MNHEY, CDR2 SMNVEV (reference sequence). J was trimmed by 3 bases and V by 7 bases; bases with no gene match: 6. The CDR3 runs to 14 residues. The CDR3 nucleotides are TGTGCCAGCACCTCCCGGGACAGGGGCTACGAGCAGTACTTC. Translating it yields CASTSRDRGYEQYF.

The chain recombines TRBV27 with TRBJ2-1; 10 bases are shared with TRBD2. The CDR3 is made up of 15 amino acids. The V gene end was trimmed by 10 bases and the J gene end by 4 bases; junction bases not matched to a gene: 10. Germline CDR1 is MNHEY and CDR2 is SMNVEV (reference sequence). CDR3 sequence (DNA): TGTGCCACCCTAACCCGGACTAGCGGTTACAATGAGCAGTTCTTC. This gives the protein CATLTRTSGYNEQFF.

This CDR3 reads CAWSAGTGGNEQFF. CDR3 nucleotides: TGTGCCTGGAGCGCCGGGACAGGGGGCAATGAGCAGTTCTTC. The V gene is TRBV30, the J gene TRBJ2-1, with TRBD1 matching over 11 bases. Germline V gives CDR1 GTSNPN, CDR2 SVGIG (reference sequence). This CDR3 has 14 amino acids. V dropped 3 bases and J dropped 6; count of bases not matched to a gene: 4.

CDR3 region: CASSTPGPPAGETQYF. DNA for the CDR3: TGTGCCAGTAGTACCCCGGGACCCCCGGCTGGGGAGACCCAGTACTTC. The gene calls are TRBV19 and TRBJ2-5; D possibly matches TRBD1 or TRBD2 (5 bases each). The germline V gene encodes CDR1 LNHDA and CDR2 SQIVND (reference sequence). V was shortened by 4 bases and J by 5 bases, with 20 bases between the two germline ends. The CDR3 length is 16 residues. Full variable domain (remainder filled in from reference TRBV19 and TRBJ2-5): DGGITQSPKYLFRKEGQNVTLSCEQNLNHDAMYWYRQDPGQGLRLIYYSQIVNDFQKGDIAEGYSVSREKKESFPLTVTSAQKNPTAFYLCASSTPGPPAGETQYFGPGTRLLVL.

The chain carries TRBV28 and TRBJ2-7, with D possibly matching TRBD2 (6 bases). CDR3 size: 14 residues. From germline, CDR1 is MDHEN and CDR2 SYDVKM. Trimming took 3 bases from V and 2 from J, leaving 11 bases between them. CDR3 residues: CASSFGGRPYEQYF. CDR3 nucleotide sequence: TGTGCCAGCAGTTTTGGGGGGAGACCCTACGAGCAGTACTTC. Filled out from reference TRBV28 and TRBJ2-7, the complete variable domain reads DVKVTQSSRYLVKRTGEKVFLECVQDMDHENMFWYRQDPGLGLRLIYFSYDVKMKEKGDIPEGYSVSREKKERFSLILESASTNQTSMYLCASSFGGRPYEQYFGPGTRLTVT.

This chain uses TRBV5-6 with TRBJ1-5; TRBD1 matches at 7 bases. The CDR3 totals 18 residues. Per germline, CDR1 SGHDT and CDR2 YYEEEE. The trim removed 1 base at V and 9 bases at J, leaving 19 bases unmatched. The CDR3 coding sequence is TGTGCCAGCAGCTTGTGGACAGGCAACCTTTTTCCTATCTCGCCCCAGCATTTT. As protein: CASSLWTGNLFPISPQHF. Supplemented by reference TRBV5-6 and TRBJ1-5, the full variable domain reads DAGVTQSPTHLIKTRGQQVTLRCSPKSGHDTVSWYQQALGQGPQFIFQYYEEEERQRGNFPDRFSGHQFPNYSSELNVNALLLGDSALYLCASSLWTGNLFPISPQHFGDGTRLSIL.

The chain recombines TRBV9 with TRBJ2-1; D possibly matches TRBD1 or TRBD2 (6 bases each). Germline assignment: CDR1 SGDLS and CDR2 YYNGEE. V shed 3 bases and J shed 1 base, with 11 bases lying between them. The CDR3 consists of 15 residues. The CDR3 protein is CASSARGVSYNEQFF. CDR3 bases: TGTGCCAGCAGCGCGAGGGGGGTTTCCTACAATGAGCAGTTCTTC.

V usage is TRBV25-1 and J usage is TRBJ2-1, with D hard to call. The CDR3 loop spans 13 amino acids. Between the trimmed V and J ends, which lost 5 bases and 5 bases, there was a span of 10 bases. CDR1 and CDR2 (germline): MGHDK, SYGVNS. This CDR3 reads CASSPGGNNEQFF. CDR3 in DNA: TGTGCCAGCAGTCCCGGCGGAAACAATGAGCAGTTCTTC.

The chain couples TRBV7-2 to TRBJ1-1; D gene uncertain. Germline CDR1 SGHTA, CDR2 FQGNSA. The CDR3 runs 13 residues. The V end lost 3 bases, the J end lost 8 bases, and 13 bases lay between the germline ends. CDR3 in amino acids: CASSFPGRMEAFF. The CDR3 nucleotides are TGTGCCAGCAGCTTTCCGGGGAGAATGGAAGCTTTCTTT.

This clone was picked up a small number of times. J is TRBJ2-3 and V is TRBV4-1; D unresolved. V gave up 6 bases and J gave up 4 bases, with 14 bases separating them. Per germline, CDR1 MGHRA and CDR2 YSYEKL. The CDR3 consists of 14 residues. CDR3: CASRGWSLADTQYF. Written as DNA, the CDR3 is TGCGCCAGCAGGGGCTGGAGTCTAGCAGATACGCAGTATTTT.

This clone was picked up one time. The CDR3 region is CASSPANYYNEQFF. The CDR3 DNA reads as TGTGCCAGCAGCCCCGCGAACTACTACAATGAGCAGTTCTTC. The gene calls are TRBV14 and TRBJ2-1; D gene uncertain. V lost 4 bases, J lost 3 bases, and 10 bases lay in between. Germline V gene lookup returns CDR1 SGHDN and CDR2 FVKESK. This CDR3 region has 14 residues.

The chain carries TRBV5-1 and TRBJ1-2; weak D call: TRBD1 (6 bases). Trimming took 4 bases from V and 6 from J, leaving 22 bases between them. Germline CDR1 SGHRS, CDR2 YFSETQ. The CDR3 covers 16 residues. The CDR3 bases are TGCGCCAGCAGCCACAATCGGGGGGGACAAAGGAATGGCTACACCTTC. This sequence encodes CASSHNRGGQRNGYTF. Full variable domain (outside the CDR3, taken from reference TRBV5-1 and TRBJ1-2): KAGVTQTPRYLIKTRGQQVTLSCSPISGHRSVSWYQQTPGQGLQFLFEYFSETQRNKGNFPGRFSGRQFSNSRSEMNVSTLELGDSALYLCASSHNRGGQRNGYTFGSGTRLTVV.

This clone was detected only once. The chain has TRBV4-1 and TRBJ2-2; D is possibly TRBD2 (5 bases). There are 14 residues in the CDR3. Germline CDR1 is MGHRA and CDR2 is YSYEKL. V lost 2 bases and J lost 4, with 8 bases in between. CDR3 loop: CASSQQRATGELFF. In DNA form, the CDR3 reads TGCGCCAGCAGCCAACAGAGGGCCACCGGGGAGCTGTTTTTT.

This rearrangement joins TRBV7-2 to TRBJ2-3; D tentatively reads TRBD1 or TRBD2 (5 bases each). CDR1 SGHTA and CDR2 FQGNSA come from the germline V gene. V was clipped by 3 bases and J by 2 bases, with 12 bases between them. CDR3 size: 15 residues. The CDR3: CASSFRGGDTDTQYF. The CDR3 DNA follows: TGTGCCAGCAGCTTCCGTGGGGGAGACACAGATACGCAGTATTTT.

This chain links TRBV6-5 with TRBJ1-4; TRBD1 matches 10 bases. Germline values: CDR1 MNHEY, CDR2 SVGAGI. V lost 7 bases to trimming and J lost 3 bases; unmatched junction nucleotides: 5. The CDR3 has 15 amino acids. The CDR3 coding sequence is TGTGCCAGCACCGGGACAGGGGCGCCTAATGAAAAACTGTTTTTT. Protein sequence: CASTGTGAPNEKLFF.

V gene TRBV4-1 combines with J gene TRBJ2-1; TRBD1 aligns across 7 bases. Germline assignment: CDR1 MGHRA and CDR2 YSYEKL. The CDR3 runs 14 residues. The J segment lost 2 bases and the V segment lost 2 bases, leaving 0 bases of the junction unmatched. The CDR3 DNA sequence: TGCGCCAGCAGCCAACAGGGGGCCTACAATGAGCAGTTCTTC. It translates to CASSQQGAYNEQFF.

Only one count was recorded for this clone. CDR3 nucleotide sequence: TGTGCCAGCAGCGGGGGCCTGGGGCTCGACTATGGCTACACCTTC. It yields the protein CASSGGLGLDYGYTF. The V call is TRBV9, the J call TRBJ1-2, with D maybe TRBD1 (5 bases). The CDR3 length is 15 residues. Looked up from germline, CDR1 is SGDLS and CDR2 is YYNGEE. V lost 3 bases, J lost 3 bases, and 15 bases lay in between.

J is TRBJ2-1 and V is TRBV11-2, with 13 bases aligning to TRBD2. J lost 5 bases, V lost 8 bases, and 3 bases had no gene match. CDR1 is SGHAT, CDR2 FQNNGV, per germline. The CDR3 extends over 14 amino acids. CDR3 DNA sequence: TGTGCCAGCGCCGGGACTAGCGGGAACAATGAGCAGTTCTTC. It yields the protein CASAGTSGNNEQFF.